This record looks at one T cell receptor beta chain sequence and its context. These data belong to a study of blood T cell repertoires in COVID-19. The wider study: Sites across the United States, Italy and Spain contributed samples from acute and convalescent COVID-19. In each case, the material was cDNA or gDNA derived from T cells, B-cell-depleted T cells, or PBMCs.

In the authors' workflow: It was from reference gene primer amplification that nucleated cell counts were estimated. Here immunoSEQ multiplex PCR was the method, and the copy in TCRdb shows in-frame clones only, minus some. V, J and clone size derive from that table, while D and trimming were established from the DNA sequence. Among 120,000 to 150,000 clones listed, 87% were seen once. The CDR3 consists of 17 residues. Germline V gene lookup returns CDR1 LGHNA and CDR2 YSLEER. V was shortened by 0 bases and J by 0 bases, with 12 bases between the two germline ends. This TCR came from a woman aged 50 to 65 with active or convalescent COVID-19. The chain is built from TRBV4-3 and TRBJ1-3; tentative D call: TRBD1 (6 bases). Sequenced material: peripheral blood. Here the CDR3 DNA reads TGCGCCAGCAGCCAAGATTGGCAGGGGAGCTCTGGAAACACCATATATTTT. Its translation: CASSQDWQGSSGNTIYF.